The rows below give T cell receptor beta chains drawn from one sample of a study of CD4 T cells in relation to SARS-CoV-2 and coronaviruses. TCRdb's table, derived via immunoSEQ multiplex PCR, lists solely in-frame clones and lacks some. Of tens of thousands of clones listed, 70% to 80% are singletons. These receptors' antigens are unknown. The sequencing input was memory CD4+ T cells from PBMCs, cultured in vitro. These receptors were taken from an adult with COVID-19. Both conserved end residues are part of each CDR3. Fields, in order: clone size, D gene, J gene, V gene, CDR3 DNA, CDR3 protein. A D gene is named only where the DNA matches it firmly. Clone size is shown for a subset of rows, as once, few, many or a class of expanded clone.

abundance: NA; d_gene: NA; j_gene: TRBJ2-1; v_gene: TRBV29-1; CDR3nt: TGCAGCGTTGGGGGGCCCGGCCGGAGGAGGGGCCAATCCAATGAGCAGTTCTTC; CDR3aa: CSVGGPGRRRGQSNEQFF
abundance: NA; d_gene: TRBD2; j_gene: TRBJ2-7; v_gene: TRBV3-1/TRBV3-2; CDR3nt: TGTGCCAGCAGCCAAGTCTCTAGCGGGAGCATTAACTTC; CDR3aa: CASSQVSSGSINF
abundance: NA; d_gene: NA; j_gene: TRBJ2-7; v_gene: TRBV11-2; CDR3nt: TGTGCCAGCAGCTCGACTAGGGGGGCCTACGAGCAGTACTTC; CDR3aa: CASSSTRGAYEQYF
abundance: NA; d_gene: TRBD1; j_gene: TRBJ1-2; v_gene: TRBV5-1; CDR3nt: TGCGCCAGCAGCGGGGTGGGACAGAACTATGGCTACACCTTC; CDR3aa: CASSGVGQNYGYTF
abundance: NA; d_gene: NA; j_gene: TRBJ2-2; v_gene: TRBV6-2/TRBV6-3; CDR3nt: TGTGCCAGCAGTTACTCGTGGCCCCTGTGGGCCGGGGAGCTGTTTTTT; CDR3aa: CASSYSWPLWAGELFF
abundance: few; d_gene: TRBD1; j_gene: TRBJ2-5; v_gene: TRBV28; CDR3nt: TGTGCCAGCAGTCCTATAGGGACAGGCCAAGAGACCCAGTACTTC; CDR3aa: CASSPIGTGQETQYF
abundance: few; d_gene: NA; j_gene: TRBJ1-1; v_gene: TRBV18; CDR3nt: TGTGCCAGCTCACCGGCCGAAAACACTGAAGCTTTCTTT; CDR3aa: CASSPAENTEAFF
abundance: once; d_gene: NA; j_gene: TRBJ1-1; v_gene: TRBV30; CDR3nt: TGTGCCTGGAATGTCACAACTGACGACACTGAAGCTTTCTTT; CDR3aa: CAWNVTTDDTEAFF
abundance: NA; d_gene: NA; j_gene: TRBJ2-2; v_gene: TRBV21-1; CDR3nt: TGTGCCAGCAGCAAAGAGGAGAGTACAGGGAACACCGGGGAGCTGTTTTTT; CDR3aa: CASSKEESTGNTGELFF
abundance: once; d_gene: NA; j_gene: TRBJ2-6; v_gene: TRBV11-2; CDR3nt: TGTGCCAGCACCCCTTTGGGGTACTCTGGGGCCAACGTCCTGACTTTC; CDR3aa: CASTPLGYSGANVLTF
abundance: few; d_gene: NA; j_gene: TRBJ2-3; v_gene: TRBV7-6; CDR3nt: TGTGCCAGTGCCTCGGGAGCCGTTACAGATACGCAGTATTTT; CDR3aa: CASASGAVTDTQYF
abundance: once; d_gene: NA; j_gene: TRBJ1-6; v_gene: TRBV14; CDR3nt: TGTGCCAGCAGCCAAGCCCCGGTCGGTCGGTCACCCCTCCACTTT; CDR3aa: CASSQAPVGRSPLHF
abundance: few; d_gene: NA; j_gene: TRBJ2-1; v_gene: TRBV7-9; CDR3nt: TGTGCCAGCAGCTACCCCATCGCGTCGGACAGCAATGAGCAGTTCTTC; CDR3aa: CASSYPIASDSNEQFF
abundance: NA; d_gene: NA; j_gene: TRBJ1-2; v_gene: TRBV5-4; CDR3nt: TGTGCCAGCAGCCTAGGGATAGCGGGGGCTAACTATGGCTACACCTTC; CDR3aa: CASSLGIAGANYGYTF
abundance: NA; d_gene: NA; j_gene: TRBJ1-1; v_gene: TRBV28; CDR3nt: TGTGCCAGCACCCCGACCCCCCCCGAGTTGAACACTGAAGCTTTCTTT; CDR3aa: CASTPTPPELNTEAFF
abundance: NA; d_gene: TRBD2; j_gene: TRBJ2-7; v_gene: TRBV13; CDR3nt: TGTGCCAGCAGCCCCGGAGTAGCGGGAGTCTACGAGCAGTACTTC; CDR3aa: CASSPGVAGVYEQYF
abundance: NA; d_gene: NA; j_gene: TRBJ1-5; v_gene: TRBV6-1; CDR3nt: TGTGCCAGCAGTGAAGCGTTAGGATTAGATAACAATCAGCCCCAGCATTTT; CDR3aa: CASSEALGLDNNQPQHF
abundance: NA; d_gene: NA; j_gene: TRBJ2-5; v_gene: TRBV18; CDR3nt: TGTGCCAGCTCACCGCCAACAGGGTTCCGGGAGACCCAGTACTTC; CDR3aa: CASSPPTGFRETQYF
abundance: NA; d_gene: TRBD2; j_gene: TRBJ2-1; v_gene: TRBV15; CDR3nt: TGTGCCACCAGCAAAGGACTAGCGGGAGTCAATGAGCAGTTCTTC; CDR3aa: CATSKGLAGVNEQFF
abundance: NA; d_gene: NA; j_gene: TRBJ2-7; v_gene: TRBV7-8; CDR3nt: TGTGCCAGCAGCTTAGCCCCCAAGGTGGCCGAGCAGTACTTC; CDR3aa: CASSLAPKVAEQYF
abundance: NA; d_gene: TRBD2; j_gene: TRBJ2-5; v_gene: TRBV5-8; CDR3nt: TGTGCCAGCAGCTTGGGGACGGGGGGTGAGACCCAGTACTTC; CDR3aa: CASSLGTGGETQYF
abundance: NA; d_gene: NA; j_gene: TRBJ2-7; v_gene: TRBV27; CDR3nt: TGTGCCAGCAGTTTGTCCGGACAGATAACGTACGAGCAGTACTTC; CDR3aa: CASSLSGQITYEQYF
abundance: NA; d_gene: NA; j_gene: TRBJ2-7; v_gene: TRBV29-1; CDR3nt: TGCAGCGTGGGTTGGCAGGGTTTAGCCTACGAGCAGTACTTC; CDR3aa: CSVGWQGLAYEQYF
abundance: NA; d_gene: TRBD2; j_gene: TRBJ2-5; v_gene: TRBV28; CDR3nt: TGTGCCAGCAGGTCCCCGCTAGTGGGAGGGGAGACCCAGTACTTC; CDR3aa: CASRSPLVGGETQYF
abundance: NA; d_gene: NA; j_gene: TRBJ2-7; v_gene: TRBV7-9; CDR3nt: TGTGCCATCCGGCTCCGAGAAGAGCAGTACTTC; CDR3aa: CAIRLREEQYF
abundance: NA; d_gene: TRBD1; j_gene: TRBJ2-1; v_gene: TRBV5-4; CDR3nt: TGTGCCAGCAGCTATCCGGGACAGGGCCCCTACAATGAGCAGTTCTTC; CDR3aa: CASSYPGQGPYNEQFF
abundance: NA; d_gene: NA; j_gene: TRBJ2-3; v_gene: TRBV20-1; CDR3nt: TGCAGTGCTAGTCTAGAGACCCATAGTGTTACGCAGTATTTT; CDR3aa: CSASLETHSVTQYF